The clone carrying this T cell receptor (beta chain) was recorded at least ten times. What it recognizes is unknown. CD8+CD57+ cell expansion had been shown by flow cytometry in patients chosen for sequencing. CDR1 WNHNN and CDR2 SYGVQD come from the germline V gene (reference sequence). This CDR3 has 17 residues. Unmatched junction bases numbered 4, after V lost 0 bases and J lost 2 bases. Genomic DNA provided the template from which TCR beta VDJ and CDR3 profiles were obtained. A single record per CDR3 protein comes from TCRdb applying MiXCR to the reads. This sample has 170,000 or so distinct CDR3 sequences, with 48% found just once. This record comes from a study of CD8+CD57+ T cells in acquired aplastic anemia. Study-wide results and limits: Any difference that existed in CD8+ Simpson's diversity between patients and controls was not significant.

This TCR was recovered from a human donor with aplastic anemia. The chain recombines TRBV10-1 with TRBJ2-2, with 9 bases that match TRBD2. Source material: sorted CD4+, CD8+, or CD8+CD57+ T cells (not recorded which) from PBMCs. CDR3: CASSESSGRSNTGELFF. As DNA, the CDR3 is TGCGCCAGCAGTGAGTCCAGCGGGAGGTCCAACACCGGGGAGCTGTTTTTT.